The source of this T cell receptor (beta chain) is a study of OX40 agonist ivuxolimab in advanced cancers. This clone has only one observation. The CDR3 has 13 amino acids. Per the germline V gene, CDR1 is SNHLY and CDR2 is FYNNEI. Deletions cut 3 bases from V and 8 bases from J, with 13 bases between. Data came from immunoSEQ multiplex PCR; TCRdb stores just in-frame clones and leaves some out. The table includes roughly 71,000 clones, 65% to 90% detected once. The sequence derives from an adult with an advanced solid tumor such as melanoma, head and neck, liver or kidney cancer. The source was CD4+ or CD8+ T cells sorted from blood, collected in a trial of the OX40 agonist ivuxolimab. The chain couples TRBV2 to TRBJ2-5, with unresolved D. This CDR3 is CASSENPYGTQYF. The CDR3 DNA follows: TGTGCCAGCAGTGAGAACCCTTACGGTACCCAGTACTTC.